These 25 T cell receptor beta chains came from one sample sequenced in a study of T cell responses to AZD1222 COVID-19 vaccine. Assay: immunoSEQ multiplex PCR; the TCRdb copy retains only in-frame clones and omits some. This sample has tens of thousands of clones; roughly nine tenths occur once, and the top ten carry roughly 3.1%. This specimen was peripheral blood, taken 28 days after the second AZD1222 dose. Receptors were obtained from an adult who received the AZD1222 COVID-19 vaccine.

This clone was counted a single time. The chain carries TRBV28 and TRBJ1-1, with D possibly matching TRBD1 (6 bases). The V end was cut by 2 bases, the J end by 4 bases, with 11 bases between. Germline-derived CDR1 and CDR2 are MDHEN and SYDVKM. The CDR3 extends over 14 amino acids. The CDR3 loop reads CASSLRGVVTEAFF. In nucleotides, the CDR3 is TGTGCCAGCAGTTTAAGGGGGGTCGTCACTGAAGCTTTCTTT. The full variable domain, completed using reference TRBV28 and TRBJ1-1, is DVKVTQSSRYLVKRTGEKVFLECVQDMDHENMFWYRQDPGLGLRLIYFSYDVKMKEKGDIPEGYSVSREKKERFSLILESASTNQTSMYLCASSLRGVVTEAFFGQGTRLTVV.

The chain joins TRBV11-2 to TRBJ1-6; D gene uncertain. Per the germline V gene, CDR1 is SGHAT and CDR2 is FQNNGV. The CDR3 sequence is 14 residues long. V gave up 6 bases and J gave up 5 bases, with 11 bases separating them. Here the CDR3 DNA reads TGTGCCAGCAGAGGGAAGTCGAATAATTCACCCCTCCACTTT. It encodes CASRGKSNNSPLHF.

This clone came up once. In DNA, the CDR3 is TGTGCCAGCAGTCCCCAGGGGAAAGGGTTTGGAAACACCATATATTTT. Translation gives CASSPQGKGFGNTIYF. This rearrangement joins TRBV25-1 to TRBJ1-3; a possible D gene is TRBD1 (6 bases). The CDR3 sequence is 16 residues long. The germline V gene encodes CDR1 MGHDK and CDR2 SYGVNS. Trimming stripped 5 bases from V and 3 bases from J, with 17 bases between.

The chain has TRBV3-1 (or the pseudogene TRBV3-2) and TRBJ2-7; 13 nucleotides match TRBD2. The J segment lost 8 bases and the V segment lost 3 bases, leaving 4 bases of the junction unmatched. CDR1 LGHDT and CDR2 YNNKEL come from the germline V gene (reference sequence). The length of the CDR3 is 14 residues. The CDR3 here is CASSQGLAGTQQYF. CDR3 sequence (DNA): TGTGCCAGCAGCCAGGGACTAGCGGGGACCCAGCAGTACTTC.

A remark on this clone: At the DNA level, this CDR3 is encoded by other sequences in the same sample as well. The V call is TRBV14, the J call TRBJ1-2; D remains unclear. The CDR3 spans 13 residues. The germline V and J ends were trimmed by 1 base and 4 bases, with 7 bases remaining between them. In germline, CDR1 is SGHDN, CDR2 FVKESK. The CDR3 here is CASSQGTAYGYTF. DNA of the CDR3: TGTGCCAGCAGCCAAGGGACGGCCTATGGCTACACCTTC.

Only one count was recorded for this clone. The chain uses TRBV6-5 and TRBJ2-3, with TRBD2 identical over 7 bases. Losses at the gene ends were 0 bases for V and 2 bases for J; bases not matched to a gene: 5. The CDR3 is 16 amino acids. Per the germline V gene, CDR1 is MNHEY and CDR2 is SVGAGI. CDR3 DNA: TGTGCCAGCAGTTACTCAACCGGGGGGATCACAGATACGCAGTATTTT. It specifies CASSYSTGGITDTQYF.

V is TRBV7-6 and J is TRBJ2-2, with D unresolved. The CDR3 is 15 amino acids. V shed 5 bases and J shed 0 bases, with 10 bases lying between them. Germline CDR1 and CDR2: SGHVS and FNYEAQ. Here the CDR3 reads CASSPSASNTGELFF. The CDR3 DNA is TGTGCCAGCAGCCCCTCAGCGTCGAACACCGGGGAGCTGTTTTTT. Using reference TRBV7-6 and TRBJ2-2 for the parts outside the CDR3, the full variable domain is GAGVSQSPRYKVTKRGQDVALRCDPISGHVSLYWYRQALGQGPEFLTYFNYEAQQDKSGLPNDRFSAERPEGSISTLTIQRTEQRDSAMYRCASSPSASNTGELFFGEGSRLTVL.

This clone was observed once. The J gene is TRBJ1-3, the V gene TRBV2; 7 bases fit TRBD1. CDR3 length equals 13 residues. Germline V gene sequence: CDR1 SNHLY, CDR2 FYNNEI. Trimming took 11 bases from V and 5 from J; bases not matched to a gene: 9. CDR3 bases: TGTGCCGGGACTACAGGGGCGAGAAACACCATATATTTT. Translated: CAGTTGARNTIYF.

J is TRBJ2-2 and V is TRBV7-2; D remains unclear. Deletions cut 1 base from V and 5 bases from J, with 17 bases between. CDR1 and CDR2 (germline): SGHTA, FQGNSA. The CDR3 is made up of 17 amino acids. The CDR3 DNA follows: TGTGCCAGCAGCTTAGTTGGACCCGGTCAGAAGACCGGGGAGCTGTTTTTT. Its translation: CASSLVGPGQKTGELFF.

The chain carries TRBV28 and TRBJ2-7; D perhaps matches TRBD2 (5 bases). V was trimmed by 5 bases and J by 7 bases, leaving 15 bases between them. Germline lookup yields CDR1 MDHEN and CDR2 SYDVKM. CDR3 size: 13 residues. The CDR3 sequence is CASSRARRGEQYF. The CDR3 DNA sequence: TGTGCCAGCAGTCGGGCCCGCCGAGGGGAGCAGTACTTC.

The chain couples TRBV30 to TRBJ1-1; TRBD1 matches 8 bases. The germline gives CDR1 GTSNPN, CDR2 SVGIG (reference sequence). The CDR3 totals 13 residues. Trimming at V came to 2 bases and at J to 4 bases, leaving 3 bases not matched to a gene. The CDR3 DNA reads as TGTGCCTGGAGTCTACAGGGGGGCACTGAAGCTTTCTTT. Its protein product is CAWSLQGGTEAFF.

In regard to this clone: Other nucleotide sequences from this sample produce the same CDR3. J is TRBJ1-1 and V is TRBV7-2, with D maybe TRBD1 (5 bases). The CDR3 is 13 amino acids. Trimming shortened V by 0 bases and J by 4 bases, and 6 bases separated the two germline ends. Germline CDR1 reads SGHTA; CDR2 reads FQGNSA. The CDR3 bases are TGTGCCAGCAGCTTAGCGCAGGGCACTGAAGCTTTCTTT. It is translated as CASSLAQGTEAFF.

The chain joins TRBV19 to TRBJ1-1, with 9 bases aligning to TRBD1. After removal of 3 bases from V and 3 bases from J, the junction contained 11 bases not matched to a gene. This CDR3 is built from 17 residues. The germline V gene encodes CDR1 LNHDA and CDR2 SQIVND (reference sequence). CDR3 in amino acids: CASSMSGQGRLDTEAFF. CDR3 nucleotides: TGTGCCAGTAGTATGTCGGGACAGGGCCGGTTGGACACTGAAGCTTTCTTT.

This chain connects TRBV6-9 to TRBJ2-3, with 10 nucleotides matching TRBD2. The V gene end was trimmed by 7 bases and the J gene end by 7 bases; junction bases not matched to a gene: 20. Germline lookup yields CDR1 MNHGY and CDR2 SVAAGI. The CDR3 loop spans 18 amino acids. The CDR3 spells CASKGLAGATPRGNTQYF. The CDR3 DNA follows: TGTGCCAGCAAAGGGCTAGCGGGGGCCACACCCCGAGGAAATACGCAGTATTTT.

This clone was found a few times. The chain couples TRBV28 to TRBJ1-5; TRBD1 matches 8 bases. The CDR3 length is 17 residues. Trimming took 5 bases from V and 6 from J; bases not matched to a gene: 15. Germline V CDR1 and CDR2: MDHEN, SYDVKM. This CDR3 reads CASSPAGGARRGQPQHF. The CDR3 coding sequence is TGTGCCAGCAGTCCTGCAGGGGGCGCGAGACGGGGTCAGCCCCAGCATTTT.

V and J are TRBV15 and TRBJ2-7; 9 bases line up with TRBD1. This CDR3 has 15 residues. The germline CDR1 and CDR2 sequences are LNHNV and YYDKDF (reference sequence). Trimming removed 8 bases from V and 0 bases from J; junction bases left unmatched: 8. CDR3 protein: CATGVGTGLSYEQYF. The CDR3 DNA is TGTGCCACCGGGGTTGGGACAGGGCTCTCCTACGAGCAGTACTTC.

The chain has TRBV11-1 and TRBJ1-4; 10 bases align to TRBD1. Germline-derived CDR1 and CDR2 are SGHAT and FQDESV (reference sequence). V shed 5 bases and J 6 bases; nucleotides not matched to a gene: 6. The length of the CDR3 is 15 residues. CDR3 residues: CASSGLTGGDEKLFF. The CDR3 DNA reads as TGTGCCAGCAGCGGACTGACAGGGGGCGATGAAAAACTGTTTTTT.

This chain uses TRBV19 with TRBJ1-2; TRBD1 aligns across 7 bases. The V gene's germline CDR1 is LNHDA and CDR2 SQIVND (reference sequence). This CDR3 is 15 amino acids long. The V segment lost 0 bases and the J segment 7 bases; nucleotides outside the gene matches: 8. The CDR3 bases are TGTGCCAGTAGTATAGACGACAGGGTCCTTACTGGCTACACCTTC. As protein: CASSIDDRVLTGYTF.

This rearrangement joins TRBV2 to TRBJ2-7, with 9 nucleotides matching TRBD1. The length of the CDR3 is 12 residues. The germline V gene encodes CDR1 SNHLY and CDR2 FYNNEI. With 6 bases clipped from V and 6 bases from J, the junction kept 3 bases outside the gene matches. The DNA for the CDR3 is TGTGCCAGCAGCGGGACAGGGAGCGAGCAGTACTTC. Translation: CASSGTGSEQYF.

The CDR3 sequence: CASSQGPYEQYF. CDR3 nucleotides: TGTGCCAGCAGCCAAGGGCCCTACGAGCAGTACTTC. The genes are TRBV7-9 and TRBJ2-7, with no clear D. The V end lost 5 bases, the J end lost 2 bases, and 7 bases lay between the germline ends. This CDR3 comprises 12 residues. From germline, CDR1 is SEHNR and CDR2 FQNEAQ (reference sequence).

The J gene is TRBJ1-2, the V gene TRBV10-2, with D possibly matching TRBD1 (5 bases). The CDR3 is made up of 14 amino acids. Germline lookup yields CDR1 WSHSY and CDR2 SAAADI. The V end lost 3 bases, the J end lost 8 bases, and 16 bases lay between the germline ends. CDR3: CASSEFLGAPGYTF. The CDR3 bases are TGCGCCAGCAGTGAATTCCTAGGGGCCCCCGGCTACACCTTC.

The genes are TRBV6-5 and TRBJ1-3, with 8 bases fitting TRBD1. The V gene end was trimmed by 11 bases and the J gene end by 0 bases; junction bases not matched to a gene: 3. The CDR3 totals 13 residues. CDR1 is MNHEY and CDR2 is SVGAGI in the germline V gene. The CDR3 sequence: CAGGQGSGNTIYF. The CDR3 DNA follows: TGTGCCGGTGGACAGGGCTCTGGAAACACCATATATTTT.

The gene calls are TRBV19 and TRBJ2-2; no firm D call. The CDR3 is 14 residues long. From germline, CDR1 is LNHDA and CDR2 SQIVND (reference sequence). Between the trimmed V and J ends, which lost 11 bases and 6 bases, there was a span of 19 bases. DNA for the CDR3: TGTGCCTCTAGTGGGTCCCTCGGCTCCGGGGAGCTGTTTTTT. It encodes CASSGSLGSGELFF.

The CDR3 here is CATSREPGRANGEQFF. Here the CDR3 DNA reads TGTGCCACCAGCAGAGAGCCCGGACGGGCGAATGGTGAGCAGTTCTTC. J is TRBJ2-1 and V is TRBV15; D uncertain. V lost 0 bases to trimming and J lost 9 bases, with 18 bases between them. Per germline, CDR1 LNHNV and CDR2 YYDKDF (reference sequence). The CDR3 consists of 16 residues.

The V call is TRBV5-1, the J call TRBJ1-2; 10 bases line up with TRBD1. The germline V gene encodes CDR1 SGHRS and CDR2 YFSETQ. V lost 5 bases to trimming and J lost 4 bases; unmatched junction nucleotides: 11. The CDR3 is 16 residues long. The CDR3 spells CASSLTGQGEFYGYTF. CDR3 DNA sequence: TGCGCCAGCAGTCTGACTGGACAGGGGGAGTTCTATGGCTACACCTTC.